Sequencing of this T cell receptor beta chain was carried out in a study of OX40 agonist ivuxolimab in advanced cancers. The method was immunoSEQ multiplex PCR; TCRdb's version includes in-frame clones alone and lacks a portion of them. The table lists under 70,000 clones, 92% of them singletons. Sample: CD4+ or CD8+ T cells sorted from blood, taken in a trial of the OX40 agonist ivuxolimab. The clonotype comes from an adult with an advanced solid tumor such as melanoma, head and neck, liver or kidney cancer.

The CDR3 region is CASSLDPPGTLAKNIQYF. DNA of the CDR3: TGCGCCAGCAGCCTGGACCCACCGGGAACTCTAGCCAAAAACATTCAGTACTTC. The chain combines TRBV4-3 with TRBJ2-4, with D possibly being TRBD2 (5 bases). The V end lost 4 bases, the J end lost 0 bases, and 19 bases lay between the germline ends. The CDR3 consists of 18 residues. CDR1 LGHNA and CDR2 YSLEER come from the germline V gene.